One and the same sample provided the 28 T cell receptor beta chains below, sequenced in a study of blood T cell repertoires in COVID-19. Assay used: immunoSEQ multiplex PCR; TCRdb lists only in-frame clones, some missing. The table shows 60,000 to 75,000 clones, with 82% occurring only once. Sequencing used peripheral blood. Every receptor here comes from a woman aged 80 or over with acute or convalescent COVID-19.

The chain has TRBV29-1 and TRBJ1-2; tentatively, D is TRBD1 (6 bases). The CDR3 has 14 residues. In germline, CDR1 is SQVTM, CDR2 ANQGSEA. Trimming removed 7 bases from V and 4 bases from J, with 19 bases in between. This CDR3 is CSANSGTRLYGYTF. The CDR3, as DNA: TGCAGCGCGAATTCCGGGACACGTCTCTATGGCTACACCTTC.

This clone was counted a single time. This chain links TRBV30 with TRBJ1-3; D is ambiguous. CDR3 length: 13 amino acids. Germline V lookup: CDR1 GTSNPN, CDR2 SVGIG (reference sequence). Trimming left V 2 bases short and J 2 bases short, with 7 bases between. CDR3 loop: CAWSRLPGNTIYF. The CDR3 DNA is TGTGCCTGGAGTCGGTTACCTGGAAACACCATATATTTT. Using reference TRBV30 and TRBJ1-3 for the parts outside the CDR3, the full variable domain is SQTIHQWPATLVQPVGSPLSLECTVEGTSNPNLYWYRQAAGRGLQLLFYSVGIGQISSEVPQNLSASRPQDRQFILSSKKLLLSDSGFYLCAWSRLPGNTIYFGEGSWLTVV.

J is TRBJ1-3 and V is TRBV18; D may be TRBD1 (5 bases). V was pared by 1 base and J by 0 bases, with 13 bases between. Germline CDR1 and CDR2: KGHSH and LQKENI. CDR3 length: 17 residues. The CDR3 sequence: CASSPHRTISSGNTIYF. CDR3 bases: TGTGCCAGCTCACCACATCGGACAATTTCCTCTGGAAACACCATATATTTT.

V gene TRBV30 combines with J gene TRBJ2-4; weak D call: TRBD1 (6 bases). The V end lost 2 bases, the J end lost 0 bases, and 14 bases lay between the germline ends. Germline CDR1 is GTSNPN and CDR2 is SVGIG (reference sequence). The CDR3 length is 16 residues. This CDR3 reads CAWSNWGLLAKNIQYF. The CDR3, as DNA: TGTGCCTGGAGTAACTGGGGGCTACTAGCCAAAAACATTCAGTACTTC.

The V gene is TRBV2, the J gene TRBJ1-4; 9 bases match TRBD1. Trimming removed 7 bases from V and 6 bases from J; junction bases left unmatched: 12. The CDR3 consists of 16 residues. Germline lookup yields CDR1 SNHLY and CDR2 FYNNEI. The DNA of the CDR3 is TGTGCCAGCAAACAAACAGGGGGCGGGGGCGATGAAAAACTGTTTTTT. This encodes CASKQTGGGGDEKLFF. Full variable domain (rest looked up from reference TRBV2 and TRBJ1-4): EPEVTQTPSHQVTQMGQEVILRCVPISNHLYFYWYRQILGQKVEFLVSFYNNEISEKSEIFDDQFSVERPDGSNFTLKIRSTKLEDSAMYFCASKQTGGGGDEKLFFGSGTQLSVL.

In its sample, this clone was seen once. The rearrangement links TRBV19 to TRBJ2-2; 8 bases align to TRBD1. The J segment lost 1 base and the V segment lost 5 bases, leaving 6 bases of the junction unmatched. The germline V gene encodes CDR1 LNHDA and CDR2 SQIVND (reference sequence). This CDR3 has 16 amino acids. The CDR3 loop reads CASSPARGQNTGELFF. For the CDR3, the DNA is TGTGCCAGTAGTCCCGCCAGGGGGCAGAACACCGGGGAGCTGTTTTTT.

The chain combines TRBV19 with TRBJ1-1, with D maybe TRBD1 (5 bases). V gave up 1 base and J gave up 2 bases, with 11 bases separating them. CDR1 LNHDA and CDR2 SQIVND come from the germline V gene (reference sequence). This CDR3 contains 15 residues. The CDR3 DNA reads as TGTGCCAGTAGTATAGGGAGTCAGGGAAACACTGAAGCTTTCTTT. Its translation: CASSIGSQGNTEAFF.

This clone showed up just once. The rearrangement joins TRBV7-9 to TRBJ1-2; the match to TRBD1 covers 7 bases. The CDR3 spans 15 residues. Germline values: CDR1 SEHNR, CDR2 FQNEAQ (reference sequence). The V segment lost 5 bases and the J segment 4 bases; nucleotides outside the gene matches: 10. The chain's CDR3 is CASSRGQASVYGYTF. The CDR3 DNA sequence: TGTGCCAGCAGCCGAGGACAGGCGAGCGTCTATGGCTACACCTTC.

The chain combines TRBV6-5 with TRBJ2-2, with TRBD1 as a possible D gene (6 bases). The CDR3 extends over 14 amino acids. The germline V and J ends were trimmed by 3 bases and 5 bases, with 10 bases remaining between them. Germline-derived CDR1 and CDR2 are MNHEY and SVGAGI. CDR3 region: CASSYRTETGELFF. CDR3 DNA sequence: TGTGCCAGCAGTTATCGGACAGAGACCGGGGAGCTGTTTTTT.

The chain has TRBV6-6 and TRBJ1-5; maybe TRBD1 (5 bases). CDR1 is MNHNY, CDR2 SVGAGI, per germline (reference sequence). The CDR3 spans 14 residues. Trimming stripped 8 bases from V and 4 bases from J, with 15 bases between. This CDR3 is CASLGGGRNQPQHF. CDR3 DNA: TGTGCCAGCCTCGGGGGAGGGCGGAATCAGCCCCAGCATTTT.

CDR3 sequence reads: CASSEERRVAEAFF. CDR3 nucleotides: TGTGCCAGCAGTGAAGAGCGCAGGGTCGCTGAAGCTTTCTTT. The chain couples TRBV6-1 to TRBJ1-1, with D tentatively TRBD1 (5 bases). The ends were cut back, 1 base at V and 6 bases at J, with 12 bases in the middle. CDR3 length: 14 residues. From germline, CDR1 is MNHNS and CDR2 SASEGT.

This clone has a single count. The J gene is TRBJ1-6, the V gene TRBV6-5; D unresolved. This CDR3 is built from 16 residues. Between the trimmed V and J ends, which lost 2 bases and 3 bases, there was a span of 11 bases. Germline V gene data show CDR1 as MNHEY and CDR2 as SVGAGI. The CDR3: CASSYGSGIYNSPLHF. Here the CDR3 DNA reads TGTGCCAGCAGTTACGGATCCGGGATCTATAATTCACCCCTCCACTTT.

The chain uses TRBV18 and TRBJ1-1, with a tentative D call TRBD1 (5 bases). V was clipped by 0 bases and J by 11 bases, with 19 bases between them. Germline CDR1 KGHSH, CDR2 LQKENI. CDR3 length: 15 amino acids. CDR3 nucleotides: TGTGCCAGCTCACCACCGGTGGGGGGTACGATGGCGGCTTTCTTT. Its translation is CASSPPVGGTMAAFF. The whole variable domain, remainder taken from reference TRBV18 and TRBJ1-1, is NAGVMQNPRHLVRRRGQEARLRCSPMKGHSHVYWYRQLPEEGLKFMVYLQKENIIDESGMPKERFSAEFPKEGPSILRIQQVVRGDSAAYFCASSPPVGGTMAAFFGQGTRLTVV.

This clone was seen a few times. V and J are TRBV10-3 and TRBJ2-7; D is ambiguous. This CDR3 is 13 amino acids long. V was pared by 0 bases and J by 2 bases, with 5 bases between. Germline V lookup: CDR1 ENHRY, CDR2 SYGVKD. CDR3 amino acids: CAISESGAYEQYF. CDR3 DNA sequence: TGTGCCATCAGTGAGTCCGGAGCCTACGAGCAGTACTTC.

This clone has just a few counts. This sequence joins TRBV9 and TRBJ2-2; possible D gene TRBD2, 7 bases. Germline V gene data show CDR1 as SGDLS and CDR2 as YYNGEE. The CDR3 length is 17 residues. The germline V and J ends were trimmed by 2 bases and 1 base, with 15 bases remaining between them. The CDR3 here is CASSVTVGGLNTGELFF. The CDR3 region has the DNA TGTGCCAGCAGCGTCACAGTCGGGGGGCTGAACACCGGGGAGCTGTTTTTT. Filled out from reference TRBV9 and TRBJ2-2, the complete variable domain reads DSGVTQTPKHLITATGQRVTLRCSPRSGDLSVYWYQQSLDQGLQFLIQYYNGEERAKGNILERFSAQQFPDLHSELNLSSLELGDSALYFCASSVTVGGLNTGELFFGEGSRLTVL.

J is TRBJ2-7 and V is TRBV6-1; maybe TRBD2 (7 bases). Trimming cost V 3 bases and J 2 bases, with 11 bases left between them. Per the germline V gene, CDR1 is MNHNS and CDR2 is SASEGT. This CDR3 comprises 14 residues. CDR3 amino acids: CASSDLRGPYEQYF. CDR3 nucleotides: TGTGCCAGCAGTGATTTGCGGGGGCCCTACGAGCAGTACTTC.

The CDR3 protein is CASSDTPGQLYGYTF. The DNA for the CDR3 is TGTGCCAGCAGTGATACTCCGGGACAGCTCTATGGCTACACCTTC. The rearrangement uses TRBV6-1 and TRBJ1-2; 7 nucleotides match TRBD1. V gave up 3 bases and J gave up 4 bases; unmatched junction bases: 8. The CDR3 is made up of 15 amino acids. Germline CDR1 reads MNHNS; CDR2 reads SASEGT.

The gene calls are TRBV10-3 and TRBJ1-2, with D tentatively TRBD1 (5 bases). The germline V gene has CDR1 ENHRY and CDR2 SYGVKD. V lost 10 bases to trimming and J lost 3 bases, with 15 bases between them. The length of the CDR3 is 13 residues. CDR3 in DNA: TGTGCCACCACGGACACCTCTCACTATGGCTACACCTTC. Protein sequence: CATTDTSHYGYTF.

This clone was observed many times. The V call is TRBV7-9, the J call TRBJ2-7; D is unresolved. Germline-derived CDR1 and CDR2 are SEHNR and FQNEAQ (reference sequence). The V gene lost 5 bases and the J gene lost 3 bases, with 8 bases spanning the gap. This CDR3 region has 12 residues. CDR3 coding DNA: TGTGCCAGCAGCGGTACCGGCTACGAGCAGTACTTC. Its translation: CASSGTGYEQYF.

This clone was seen a few times. The V and J genes are TRBV6-6 and TRBJ2-7, with a tentative D call TRBD2 (5 bases). With 0 bases removed from V and 6 bases from J, the gap between germline ends came to 9 bases. Germline CDR1 and CDR2: MNHNY and SVGAGI (reference sequence). This CDR3 comprises 13 residues. The CDR3 sequence: CASSYSAGSEQYF. The CDR3 coding sequence is TGTGCCAGCAGTTACTCGGCGGGTTCCGAGCAGTACTTC.

The chain joins TRBV12-3 or TRBV12-4 to TRBJ1-5, with unresolved D. The length of the CDR3 is 13 residues. The V end was cut by 3 bases, the J end by 5 bases, with 8 bases between. The CDR3, as DNA: TGTGCCAGCAGTTTTGAGGGTGATCAGCCCCAGCATTTT. Protein product: CASSFEGDQPQHF.

The rearrangement links TRBV2 to TRBJ2-2; D is possibly TRBD1 (6 bases). The CDR3 has 14 residues. V lost 6 bases, J lost 6 bases, and 14 bases lay in between. Germline values: CDR1 SNHLY, CDR2 FYNNEI. The CDR3: CASREQGVPGELFF. The CDR3 DNA reads TGTGCCAGCAGGGAACAGGGTGTTCCCGGGGAGCTGTTTTTT.

The chain couples TRBV7-2 to TRBJ2-3, with 10 bases that match TRBD2. CDR3 length: 16 amino acids. CDR1 and CDR2 (germline): SGHTA, FQGNSA. V gave up 1 base and J gave up 3 bases; unmatched junction bases: 4. The CDR3 protein is CASSLGIAGGTDTQYF. The CDR3 bases are TGTGCCAGCAGCTTAGGTATAGCGGGGGGAACAGATACGCAGTATTTT. The full variable domain, rest sourced from reference TRBV7-2 and TRBJ2-3, is GAGVSQSPSNKVTEKGKDVELRCDPISGHTALYWYRQSLGQGLEFLIYFQGNSAPDKSGLPSDRFSAERTGGSVSTLTIQRTQQEDSAVYLCASSLGIAGGTDTQYFGPGTRLTVL.

On this clone: The sample holds other DNA sequences that translate to the same CDR3. The chain links TRBV11-2 to TRBJ1-1, with D possibly matching TRBD1 (5 bases). This CDR3 spans 13 amino acids. The V gene lost 0 bases and the J gene lost 7 bases, with 9 bases spanning the gap. Germline V CDR1 and CDR2: SGHAT, FQNNGV. The CDR3 loop reads CASSLDRDSEAFF. CDR3 DNA: TGTGCCAGCAGCTTAGATCGAGACAGTGAAGCTTTCTTT.

V and J are TRBV21-1 and TRBJ1-5; TRBD1, as called in the table, went unchecked against the DNA. TRBV21-1 is assigned pseudogene status. This CDR3 comprises 19 residues. Written as DNA, the CDR3 is TGTGCCATCGCCCCCGGTTTCCGGGACAGTCCTTCCGGCTGGATGCCCCAGCATTTT. Translation gives CAIAPGFRDSPSGWMPQHF.

V is TRBV5-1 and J is TRBJ2-5; 10 positions agree with TRBD2. This CDR3 is 14 amino acids long. Germline lookup yields CDR1 SGHRS and CDR2 YFSETQ. J was trimmed by 5 bases and V by 4 bases; bases with no gene match: 5. The CDR3 is CASSPTSGEETQYF. The CDR3 DNA is TGCGCCAGCAGCCCCACTAGCGGGGAGGAGACCCAGTACTTC. Complete variable domain (other parts from reference TRBV5-1 and TRBJ2-5): KAGVTQTPRYLIKTRGQQVTLSCSPISGHRSVSWYQQTPGQGLQFLFEYFSETQRNKGNFPGRFSGRQFSNSRSEMNVSTLELGDSALYLCASSPTSGEETQYFGPGTRLLVL.

The genes are TRBV10-3 and TRBJ1-2, with D perhaps TRBD1 (5 bases). Germline values: CDR1 ENHRY, CDR2 SYGVKD. CDR3 length: 13 residues. V shed 9 bases and J shed 4 bases, with 15 bases lying between them. CDR3 nucleotide sequence: TGTGCCATTACGACAGACCCTTCCTATGGCTACACCTTC. This gives the protein CAITTDPSYGYTF.

V is TRBV5-1 and J is TRBJ2-7; 16 nucleotides agree with TRBD2. The CDR3 totals 20 residues. CDR1 and CDR2 (germline): SGHRS, YFSETQ. V trimming: 0 bases; J trimming: 5 bases; junction bases outside the gene matches: 14. The CDR3 nucleotides are TGCGCCAGCAGCTTGGTTAGGCACACCGGGACTAGCGGGGGGGAGGACGAGCAGTACTTC. Translating gives CASSLVRHTGTSGGEDEQYF.